Below, one TCR beta chain is given with its context. It lacks a known antigen. The record has no base qualities; no much larger clone is one base away. This sample was included in a study of technical replicates of blood from a handful of donors (TCRdb year 2017). Per the germline V gene (reference sequence), SEHNR is the CDR1 and FQNEAQ is the CDR2. V is clipped by 5 bases and J by 11 bases, and the sequence between their germline boundaries is 19 bases long. The CDR3 starts with the cysteine, ends with the phenylalanine, and has 14 residues. Just CDR3 DNA is preserved here, 42 bases in frame from base 1. Preparation of the library involved the immunoSEQ multiplex PCR assay. The table was pulled from immuneACCESS by TCRdb, which kept in-frame rearrangements only. Such tables lose some clones; where checked, under half of the loss comes from unresolved V genes, and the rest has no known cause. This sample comprises tens of thousands of clones, over 90% of them detected only once. The leading ten clones occupy about 0.23% of the sample.

Sequenced: T cells isolated from PBMCs. The sequence joins TRBV7-9 to TRBJ1-5, and possibly TRBD1, on 5 matching bases. This TCR was recovered from a human donor in good health. The encoded CDR3 is CASSLRDGRDAQHF. The bases are TGTGCCAGCAGCCTCCGGGACGGGCGGGACGCCCAGCATTTT.